Listed here are 13 T cell receptor beta chains from one sample, sequenced in a study of blood T cells in healthy people across ages. The authors ran a second PCR of about 6 to 11 cycles using a sample-barcoded 5' primer and a J-beta primer mix. MiXCR was run by TCRdb on the 5' RACE reads, yielding one entry per CDR3 protein. The sample consists of hundreds of thousands of distinct CDR3 sequences, about half of them appearing once. The sample comprised blood. These receptors all come from a woman aged 55-75 years in good health.

The chain combines TRBV20-1 with TRBJ1-1; D remains ambiguous. CDR1 is DFQATT and CDR2 is SNEGSKA in the germline V gene (reference sequence). The CDR3 is made up of 11 amino acids. The germline V and J ends were trimmed by 6 bases and 1 base, with 6 bases remaining between them. As DNA, the CDR3 is TGCAGTGCGCTAAAGAACACTGAAGCTTTCTTT. Translation gives CSALKNTEAFF.

The V and J genes are TRBV27 and TRBJ1-2; TRBD1 might be the D (5 bases). The CDR3 is made up of 13 amino acids. V lost 6 bases to trimming and J lost 2 bases, with 10 bases between them. Per germline, CDR1 MNHEY and CDR2 SMNVEV (reference sequence). The CDR3 is CASRRRGNYGYTF. DNA of the CDR3: TGTGCCAGCAGACGACGGGGCAACTATGGCTACACCTTC.

V gene TRBV5-1 combines with J gene TRBJ2-5, with 7 positions matching TRBD1. J was trimmed by 5 bases and V by 4 bases; bases with no gene match: 11. This CDR3 is 15 amino acids long. From germline, CDR1 is SGHRS and CDR2 YFSETQ. CDR3 in DNA: TGCGCCAGCAGCCCCGGACAGGTCCCCAGGGAGACCCAGTACTTC. Translation: CASSPGQVPRETQYF.

This clonotype was seen a handful of times. The V gene is TRBV29-1, the J gene TRBJ2-5; either TRBD1 or TRBD2 may supply D (5 bases each). The CDR3 extends over 14 amino acids. V was clipped by 8 bases and J by 3 bases, with 19 bases between them. Germline CDR1 reads SQVTM; CDR2 reads ANQGSEA. CDR3: CSSKGSWGKETQYF. The CDR3 DNA sequence: TGCAGCTCCAAAGGTTCCTGGGGGAAAGAGACCCAGTACTTC.

The V and J genes are TRBV5-1 and TRBJ2-3; tentative D call: TRBD2 (6 bases). CDR1 SGHRS and CDR2 YFSETQ come from the germline V gene. Trimming removed 4 bases at V and 10 bases at J, with 19 bases between. This CDR3 has 14 amino acids. CDR3 DNA: TGCGCCAGCAGCGTGGATCCGGGACTCGAGTCGCAGTATTTT. Translating it yields CASSVDPGLESQYF.

V is TRBV24-1 and J is TRBJ2-1; TRBD2 matches 13 bases. With 3 bases clipped from V and 5 bases from J, the junction kept 0 bases outside the gene matches. The CDR3 spans 15 residues. CDR1 and CDR2 from the germline V gene are KGHDR and SFDVKD. CDR3 bases: TGTGCCACCAGTGATGGGACTAGCGGGGACAATGAGCAGTTCTTC. Translation: CATSDGTSGDNEQFF.

The table lists this clonotype with a few counts. The rearrangement uses TRBV29-1 and TRBJ1-4, with 7 bases aligning to TRBD1. The CDR3 is 13 amino acids. V lost 5 bases to trimming and J lost 7 bases; unmatched junction nucleotides: 7. CDR1 and CDR2 from the germline V gene are SQVTM and ANQGSEA. The CDR3 coding sequence is TGCAGCGTTAACAGGGGCGTAGGTGAAAAACTGTTTTTT. Protein product: CSVNRGVGEKLFF.

The chain is built from TRBV2 and TRBJ2-6, with 9 positions matching TRBD2. V lost 7 bases to trimming and J lost 2 bases; unmatched junction nucleotides: 3. Per the germline V gene, CDR1 is SNHLY and CDR2 is FYNNEI. This CDR3 spans 15 amino acids. The CDR3 here is CASKPSGAGANVLTF. CDR3 in DNA: TGTGCCAGCAAACCTAGCGGGGCTGGGGCCAACGTCCTGACTTTC. Complete variable domain (other parts from reference TRBV2 and TRBJ2-6): EPEVTQTPSHQVTQMGQEVILRCVPISNHLYFYWYRQILGQKVEFLVSFYNNEISEKSEIFDDQFSVERPDGSNFTLKIRSTKLEDSAMYFCASKPSGAGANVLTFGAGSRLTVL.

This sequence joins TRBV20-1 and TRBJ2-7; D might be TRBD1 (5 bases). This CDR3 contains 15 residues. The ends were cut back, 0 bases at V and 0 bases at J, with 12 bases in the middle. Germline V gene lookup returns CDR1 DFQATT and CDR2 SNEGSKA (reference sequence). The CDR3 region is CSARDQTASSYEQYF. CDR3 DNA: TGCAGTGCTAGAGATCAGACAGCTAGCTCCTACGAGCAGTACTTC.

The chain links TRBV5-1 to TRBJ2-5; D remains unclear. The assigned J gene may be wrong: the sequence end matches TRBJ2-7 better. There are 14 residues in the CDR3. CDR1 and CDR2 (germline): SGHRS, YFSETQ. The CDR3 region is CASRNNGRVGEQYF. DNA of the CDR3: TGCGCCAGCAGGAATAACGGACGTGTTGGCGAGCAGTACTTC.

The chain recombines TRBV13 with TRBJ1-4; D gene uncertain. Trimming pared 6 bases from V and 7 bases from J, leaving 9 bases between. This CDR3 is 12 amino acids long. Germline CDR1 reads PRHDT; CDR2 reads FYEKMQ (reference sequence). CDR3 sequence: CASRRWVEKLFF. The CDR3 nucleotides are TGTGCCAGCAGGCGATGGGTTGAAAAACTGTTTTTT.

The genes are TRBV27 and TRBJ2-4; TRBD2 matches at 10 bases. CDR1 and CDR2 from the germline V gene are MNHEY and SMNVEV (reference sequence). Unmatched junction bases numbered 14, after V lost 5 bases and J lost 13 bases. The length of the CDR3 is 15 residues. The CDR3 sequence is CASSPEAGGPVEQYF. DNA of the CDR3: TGTGCCAGCAGTCCCGAAGCGGGAGGGCCGGTTGAGCAGTACTTC.

In the case of this clonotype: A junction boundary mismatches the germline segment, possibly from a read error. This rearrangement joins TRBV11-2 to TRBJ2-1; D is unclear. Germline V gene lookup returns CDR1 SGHAT and CDR2 FQNNGV. The CDR3 totals 13 residues. The CDR3 coding sequence is TGTACCAGCAGCCAAAGCTCCCACAATGAGCAGTTCTTC. The encoded protein is CTSSQSSHNEQFF.